The 6 T cell receptor beta chains in this list originate from one sample, sequenced in a study of T-cell reconstitution after alpha-beta-depleted transplantation in children. Unique molecular identifiers were used in preparing the TCRbeta library. Using its own MiXCR run on the PCR reads, TCRdb lists one record per CDR3 protein. The sample includes under 300,000 distinct CDR3 sequences, 9% to 10% of them seen just once. The source material was PBMCs from the stem cell graft donor, sampled from the stem cell graft. These TCRs come from a human donor who donated a stem cell graft to a child with SCID.

As for this clonotype: This may be a read error, as it is one base from a much larger clone. The chain combines TRBV7-2 with TRBJ1-2; 7 bases fit TRBD1. The CDR3 extends over 15 amino acids. Germline V gene data show CDR1 as SGHTA and CDR2 as FQGNSA. CDR3 sequence: CASSTDPGQNYGYPF. The CDR3 DNA reads as TGTGCCAGCAGCACAGACCCGGGACAGAACTATGGCTACCCCTTC. The complete variable domain, with remaining parts taken from reference TRBV7-2 and TRBJ1-2, reads GAGVSQSPSNKVTEKGKDVELRCDPISGHTALYWYRQSLGQGLEFLIYFQGNSAPDKSGLPSDRFSAERTGGSVSTLTIQRTQQEDSAVYLCASSTDPGQNYGYPFGSGTRLTVV.

This clonotype was seen ten or more times. This rearrangement joins TRBV4-2 to TRBJ2-3; 7 bases fit TRBD2. In germline, CDR1 is LGHNA, CDR2 YNFKEQ. This CDR3 has 14 residues. Trimming took 5 bases from V and 0 from J; bases not matched to a gene: 2. CDR3 sequence: CASSDGRSTDTQYF. The CDR3 DNA reads TGTGCCAGCAGCGACGGGAGGAGCACAGATACGCAGTATTTT.

This clonotype was counted at least ten times. The CDR3 DNA is TGCAGTGCTACTAGCGGGGGGCTTCAAGAGACCCAGTACTTC. Translated, it gives CSATSGGLQETQYF. The chain links TRBV20-1 to TRBJ2-5; 11 bases are a match to TRBD2. This CDR3 has 14 residues. Germline V gene data show CDR1 as DFQATT and CDR2 as SNEGSKA (reference sequence). J gave up 2 bases and V 4 bases, and 3 bases lay outside the gene matches.

The chain joins TRBV10-3 to TRBJ1-1; D remains unclear. CDR1 and CDR2 from the germline V gene are ENHRY and SYGVKD. V was pared by 4 bases and J by 3 bases, with 12 bases between. The CDR3 extends over 14 amino acids. The CDR3 sequence: CAISARGGDTEAFF. The CDR3 nucleotides are TGTGCCATCAGTGCTCGAGGAGGAGACACTGAAGCTTTCTTT.

There are many counts of this clonotype. The CDR3 DNA reads TGCAGTGCTAGGACCGGGACAGGGCTCGAATCGGACACTGAAGCTTTCTTT. Translating it yields CSARTGTGLESDTEAFF. The chain employs TRBV20-1 and TRBJ1-1; 9 bases line up with TRBD1. This CDR3 contains 17 residues. With 3 bases clipped from V and 3 bases from J, the junction kept 14 bases outside the gene matches. Per the germline V gene, CDR1 is DFQATT and CDR2 is SNEGSKA (reference sequence).

This clonotype was seen ten or more times. CDR3: CSAATGVTEAFF. DNA for the CDR3: TGCAGTGCGGCCACAGGGGTTACTGAAGCTTTCTTT. The V gene is TRBV20-1, the J gene TRBJ1-1, with TRBD1 identical over 7 bases. The CDR3 has 12 residues. Germline CDR1 reads DFQATT; CDR2 reads SNEGSKA (reference sequence). After removal of 6 bases from V and 5 bases from J, the junction contained 6 bases not matched to a gene.